The source of this T cell receptor beta chain is a study of human T cells and chemical hapten exposure. This clonotype was found a few times. The sample's time point: pre-sensitization, week 0. Treatment described: therapeutic diphenylcyclopropenone sensitization with weekly scalp DPC. The junction had 14 bases not matched to a gene; V was cut back by 5 bases and J by 4 bases. CDR3 length: 17 amino acids. The V gene's germline CDR1 is SGHTA and CDR2 FQGNSA. TCRdb passed the RACE reads through MiXCR, listing each CDR3 protein once. The table lists approximately 260,000 distinct CDR3 sequences, approximately 7.5% of them singletons.

Source: whole blood, taken in connection with sensitization to the hapten diphenylcyclopropenone (DPC). The chain links TRBV7-2 to TRBJ1-3; 7 bases match TRBD1. This receptor was obtained from a young man with alopecia areata. Some clones in this sample may be carry-over from other donors' samples. This CDR3 is CASSPILGGQAGNTIYF. CDR3 sequence (DNA): TGTGCCAGCAGCCCGATCCTAGGGGGCCAGGCCGGAAACACCATATATTTT. Based on the CDR3 plus reference TRBV7-2 and TRBJ1-3, the full variable domain is GAGVSQSPSNKVTEKGKDVELRCDPISGHTALYWYRQSLGQGLEFLIYFQGNSAPDKSGLPSDRFSAERTGGSVSTLTIQRTQQEDSAVYLCASSPILGGQAGNTIYFGEGSWLTVV.